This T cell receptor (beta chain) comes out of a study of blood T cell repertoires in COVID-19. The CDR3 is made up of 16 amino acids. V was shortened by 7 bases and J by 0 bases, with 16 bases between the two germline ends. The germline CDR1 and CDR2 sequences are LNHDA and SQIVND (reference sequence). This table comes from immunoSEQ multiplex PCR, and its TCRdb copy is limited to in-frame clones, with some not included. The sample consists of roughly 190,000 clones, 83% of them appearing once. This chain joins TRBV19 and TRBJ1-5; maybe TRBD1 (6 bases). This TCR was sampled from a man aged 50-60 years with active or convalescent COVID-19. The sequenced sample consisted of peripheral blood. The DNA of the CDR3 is TGTGCCAGTAACCCGATAGGGGGATATAGCAATCAGCCCCAGCATTTT. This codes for CASNPIGGYSNQPQHF.